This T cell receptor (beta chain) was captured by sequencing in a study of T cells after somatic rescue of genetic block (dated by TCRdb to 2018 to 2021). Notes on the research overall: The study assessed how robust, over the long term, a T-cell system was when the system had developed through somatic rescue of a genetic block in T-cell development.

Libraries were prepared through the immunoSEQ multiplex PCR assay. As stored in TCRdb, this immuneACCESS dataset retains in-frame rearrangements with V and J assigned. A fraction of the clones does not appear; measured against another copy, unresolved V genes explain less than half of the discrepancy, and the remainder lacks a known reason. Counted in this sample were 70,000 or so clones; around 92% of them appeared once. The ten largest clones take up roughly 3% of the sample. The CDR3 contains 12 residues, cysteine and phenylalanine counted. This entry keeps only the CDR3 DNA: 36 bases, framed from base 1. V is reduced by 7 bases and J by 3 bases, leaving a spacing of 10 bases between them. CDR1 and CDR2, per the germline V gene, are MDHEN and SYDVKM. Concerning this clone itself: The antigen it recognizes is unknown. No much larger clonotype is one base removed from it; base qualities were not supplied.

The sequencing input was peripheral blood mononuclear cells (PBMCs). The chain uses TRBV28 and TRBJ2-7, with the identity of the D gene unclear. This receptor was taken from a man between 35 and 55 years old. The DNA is TGTGCCAGCATCGGTGCTAACTACGAGCAGTACTTC. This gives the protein CASIGANYEQYF.